This TCR beta chain was identified in a study of T cell responses to AZD1222 COVID-19 vaccine (dated by TCRdb to the early 2020s). Background on the whole study: TCR sequencing was performed for roughly 250 trial participants, of whom about 200 were given two doses of AZD1222 and some 25 were given two doses of MenACWY control vaccine. Trial participants were enrolled by age into subgroups of 18-55, 56-69 and 70-plus years, and 148, 28 and 57 TCR-sequenced participants, respectively, were included in these subgroups. Paper-wide results and their limitations: Participants were mostly white British, with more females than males. The authors suggested clonal diversity may have been underestimated. The 56-69-year group was small, and its depth increase did not reach significance, likely because of low power. Vaccine-associated CD4 TCRs spanned the whole spike protein, with dominant responses in regions 160-218 and 743-854. Conclusions about previously exposed vaccinees are limited because only 5 or 6 AZD1222 recipients were SARS-CoV-2 seropositive at baseline. After two AZD1222 doses, spike-specific TCR breadth and depth were significantly higher than at day 0 and than in MenACWY recipients. Reportedly, close to half of the unique spike-specific TCRs recognized epitopes lying outside the regions that are mutated in the B.1.351 and B.1.1.7 variants. Because no samples from the day 14 peak response were available, repertoires could be characterized only after the peak T cell response.

The time point label corresponds to: about 28 days (+/-7) after the second vaccine dose. AZD1222 recipients given second doses at about 4 weeks or at about 12 weeks were pooled, since spike-specific TCR depth and breadth were not found to differ between the two schedules. Samples from vaccinated people were obtained from the UK trials COV001 and COV002, which included a single-blind randomized controlled phase 2/3 trial of AZD1222 (ChAdOx1 nCoV-19) in healthy adults. For TCRbeta chain sequencing, PBMC samples from trial participants were taken at day 0 and at day 28 after the second dose. Worth noting for this clone: The antigen it binds to is not known. No base quality information exists; no much larger clone differs at one position.

At the junction V is shortened by 0 bases and J by 6 bases, with 19 bases in between. The CDR3 has 17 amino acids, counting the end cysteine and phenylalanine. Kept here is only the CDR3 DNA, which spans 51 bases and is read in frame from base 1. Taken from the germline V gene (reference sequence), the CDR1 and CDR2 loops are MNHEY and SMNVEV. The CDR3 regions of human TCRbeta chains were analyzed by immunosequencing. The authors' analysis ran thus. Repertoire TCRs were checked for matches against a reference library of SARS-CoV-2-specific TCRs that had been generated using the MIRA antigen-specificity platform. Breadth was defined as the fraction of unique TCRs that were SARS-CoV-2-associated, and depth was defined as the fraction of total T cells that were SARS-CoV-2-associated. Using the MIRA data, each spike-specific TCR was assigned both to the spike region to which the TCR was reactive and to a CD4 or CD8 class. Log10-transformed breadth and depth values were compared by one-way ANOVA with Sidak's multiple comparisons tests. TCRdb re-hosts the immuneACCESS table, in-frame sequences only. Its copies lack some clones; in the studies checked, an unresolved V gene accounts for under half of them, and the cause for the rest is not known. From that table come the V and J calls and clone size; the DNA was used to work out D and trimming. The sample table lists fewer than 130,000 clones, nearly 90% of them with a count of one. The ten largest clones take up roughly 2.5% of the sample.

The specimen was peripheral blood, collected 28 days after the second AZD1222 dose. The receptor was derived from an adult who received the AZD1222 COVID-19 vaccine. The chain joins TRBV27 to TRBJ2-3; the D gene is perhaps TRBD2, on 6 matching bases. The bases are TGTGCCAGCAGTTTATCCCCCGGGACTCTCGGGATTGATACGCAGTATTTT. Its protein is CASSLSPGTLGIDTQYF.